A single sample gave rise to the 18 T cell receptor beta chains below, sequenced in a study of cytomegalovirus exposure and HLA in healthy donors. The PCR ran on 60 Vbeta and 13 Jbeta primers. Sequencing used immunoSEQ multiplex PCR; TCRdb keeps in-frame clones, though not all of them. The table has under 200,000 clones, around 68% seen once. Material for sequencing was PBMCs. The receptors come from a man aged 50-59 years in good health and CMV-seronegative.

This clone was found once. The V gene is TRBV5-1, the J gene TRBJ1-1, with D possibly matching TRBD1 (6 bases). Per the germline V gene, CDR1 is SGHRS and CDR2 is YFSETQ. The CDR3 has 14 residues. V was cut by 2 bases and J by 2 bases, with 10 bases left in between. CDR3 nucleotides: TGCGCCAGCAGCTTCGGGACACCTAACACTGAAGCTTTCTTT. Translating gives CASSFGTPNTEAFF.

The rearrangement links TRBV7-9 to TRBJ2-7; 11 positions agree with TRBD1. Germline V gene sequence: CDR1 SEHNR, CDR2 FQNEAQ (reference sequence). The V and J ends lost 6 bases and 6 bases, in that order; junction bases with no gene match: 7. CDR3 length: 14 amino acids. CDR3 sequence reads: CASSPGQGVLEQYF. The DNA for the CDR3 is TGTGCCAGCAGTCCGGGACAGGGGGTACTCGAGCAGTACTTC. The variable domain in full, completed from reference TRBV7-9 and TRBJ2-7, reads DTGVSQNPRHKITKRGQNVTFRCDPISEHNRLYWYRQTLGQGPEFLTYFQNEAQLEKSRLLSDRFSAERPKGSFSTLEIQRTEQGDSAMYLCASSPGQGVLEQYFGPGTRLTVT.

CDR3 loop: CASRYGQVANTGELFF. The CDR3 nucleotides read TGTGCCAGCCGATATGGACAGGTCGCGAACACCGGGGAGCTGTTTTTT. The chain employs TRBV27 and TRBJ2-2; 7 nucleotides align to TRBD1. CDR3 length: 16 residues. Per the germline V gene, CDR1 is MNHEY and CDR2 is SMNVEV (reference sequence). The V segment lost 8 bases and the J segment 0 bases; nucleotides outside the gene matches: 9.

This clone was detected a few times. V and J are TRBV10-2 and TRBJ1-1; D gene uncertain. V was shortened by 3 bases and J by 0 bases, with 11 bases between the two germline ends. CDR1 WSHSY and CDR2 SAAADI come from the germline V gene. The CDR3 covers 15 residues. CDR3 nucleotides: TGCGCCAGCAGTGATGTCGGCAGGCTGAACACTGAAGCTTTCTTT. Residues: CASSDVGRLNTEAFF.

The chain joins TRBV6-5 to TRBJ1-2; 8 positions match TRBD1. Per the germline V gene, CDR1 is MNHEY and CDR2 is SVGAGI. This CDR3 is 14 amino acids long. V lost 5 bases and J lost 4; bases outside the gene matches: 6. The CDR3 DNA sequence: TGTGCCAGCAGTCCCGGACAGGGCGGCTATGGCTACACCTTC. As protein: CASSPGQGGYGYTF.

This clone occurred a few times. V gene TRBV7-2 combines with J gene TRBJ2-4; no definite D call. This CDR3 region has 14 residues. V gave up 4 bases and J gave up 5 bases, with 12 bases separating them. CDR1 and CDR2 (germline): SGHTA, FQGNSA. CDR3 region: CASSSGPHQNIQYF. The DNA of the CDR3 is TGTGCCAGCAGCTCCGGTCCTCACCAAAACATTCAGTACTTC.

This clone was detected only a few times. The rearrangement links TRBV5-1 to TRBJ2-5, with D tentatively TRBD1 (5 bases). CDR1 SGHRS and CDR2 YFSETQ come from the germline V gene. This CDR3 comprises 13 residues. V gave up 0 bases and J gave up 2 bases, with 5 bases separating them. The CDR3 loop reads CASSLEGQETQYF. Here the CDR3 DNA reads TGCGCCAGCAGCTTGGAGGGGCAAGAGACCCAGTACTTC. The full variable domain, with the rest looked up from reference TRBV5-1 and TRBJ2-5, is KAGVTQTPRYLIKTRGQQVTLSCSPISGHRSVSWYQQTPGQGLQFLFEYFSETQRNKGNFPGRFSGRQFSNSRSEMNVSTLELGDSALYLCASSLEGQETQYFGPGTRLLVL.

DNA for the CDR3: TGTGCCAGCATGCGGGGGGGCTCCTACAATGAGCAGTTCTTC. As protein: CASMRGGSYNEQFF. The genes are TRBV7-8 and TRBJ2-1; 9 positions match TRBD2. Looked up from germline, CDR1 is SGHVS and CDR2 is FQNEAQ. V shed 7 bases, J shed 0 bases, and the junction held 1 base outside the gene matches. The CDR3 runs 14 residues.

This clone showed up just a few times. The chain recombines TRBV6-5 with TRBJ1-5; tentative D call: TRBD1 (5 bases). This CDR3 is built from 13 residues. Germline V gives CDR1 MNHEY, CDR2 SVGAGI. V lost 6 bases, J lost 4 bases, and 10 bases lay in between. Here the CDR3 DNA reads TGTGCCAGCAGCAAACAGGTTAATCAGCCCCAGCATTTT. Encoded protein: CASSKQVNQPQHF.

V and J are TRBV14 and TRBJ1-2, with D possibly matching TRBD1 (6 bases). The CDR3 runs to 12 residues. The V end was cut by 4 bases, the J end by 10 bases, with 13 bases between. In germline, CDR1 is SGHDN, CDR2 FVKESK. CDR3 DNA sequence: TGTGCCAGCAGCCCCGTCACAGGGACCTACACCTTC. As protein: CASSPVTGTYTF.

The J gene is TRBJ2-5, the V gene TRBV29-1; 8 bases agree with TRBD1. V was clipped by 3 bases and J by 6 bases; unmatched bases: 3. This CDR3 has 12 amino acids. The V gene's germline CDR1 is SQVTM and CDR2 ANQGSEA. The CDR3 here is CSVDGQGQTQYF. The CDR3 region has the DNA TGCAGCGTTGACGGACAGGGTCAGACCCAGTACTTC.

This clone was counted between two and nine times. The chain combines TRBV12-2 with TRBJ2-6; the table's D call TRBD1 went unverified against the DNA. TRBV12-2 is recorded as a pseudogene. The CDR3 length is 14 residues. As DNA, the CDR3 is TGTGCAACAGTAAGTTCCTCTGGGGCCAACGTCCTGACTTTC. Translated: CATVSSSGANVLTF.

The CDR3 sequence is CASSPTRGLYYEQYF. CDR3 nucleotide sequence: TGTGCCAGCAGCCCAACCAGGGGCCTCTACTACGAGCAGTACTTC. The chain couples TRBV7-9 to TRBJ2-5; maybe TRBD1 (6 bases). Gene TRBJ2-7 matches the end of the DNA better, so the J call may be wrong. The CDR3 runs to 15 residues. Germline values: CDR1 SEHNR, CDR2 FQNEAQ (reference sequence).

This clone came up a few times. V usage is TRBV6-1 and J usage is TRBJ1-3, with D maybe TRBD1 (5 bases). This CDR3 has 15 amino acids. CDR1 is MNHNS, CDR2 SASEGT, per germline. Deletions cut 6 bases from V and 0 bases from J, with 12 bases between. The CDR3 nucleotides read TGTGCCAGCAGCCAACAGGAGTACTCTGGAAACACCATATATTTT. Protein sequence: CASSQQEYSGNTIYF.

The chain joins TRBV25-1 to TRBJ1-2; 7 bases line up with TRBD1. Germline V lookup: CDR1 MGHDK, CDR2 SYGVNS. This CDR3 is built from 16 residues. The ends lost 4 bases at V and 0 bases at J; junction bases unmatched: 8. The CDR3 DNA is TGTGCCAGCAGTGCTGACCTCGGGACAGCTAACTATGGCTACACCTTC. This gives the protein CASSADLGTANYGYTF.

In DNA form, the CDR3 reads TGTGCCAGCACAAAAGGGGGTCAGTTACAAGAGACCCAGTACTTC. Amino acid sequence: CASTKGGQLQETQYF. The chain combines TRBV9 with TRBJ2-5; possible D gene TRBD1, 6 bases. CDR3 size: 15 residues. The V end lost 6 bases, the J end lost 2 bases, and 17 bases lay between the germline ends. Germline V gives CDR1 SGDLS, CDR2 YYNGEE.

V is TRBV7-2 and J is TRBJ1-2; 9 bases match TRBD1. Germline CDR1 reads SGHTA; CDR2 reads FQGNSA. The V and J ends lost 3 bases and 2 bases, in that order; junction bases with no gene match: 4. This CDR3 comprises 15 residues. The CDR3, as DNA: TGTGCCAGCAGCTTTTCCGGGACAGGGAACTATGGCTACACCTTC. Amino acids: CASSFSGTGNYGYTF. The full variable domain, rest sourced from reference TRBV7-2 and TRBJ1-2, is GAGVSQSPSNKVTEKGKDVELRCDPISGHTALYWYRQSLGQGLEFLIYFQGNSAPDKSGLPSDRFSAERTGGSVSTLTIQRTQQEDSAVYLCASSFSGTGNYGYTFGSGTRLTVV.

The CDR3: CASSPRQGRNTEAFF. The CDR3 DNA sequence: TGCGCCAGCAGCCCGCGACAGGGAAGGAACACTGAAGCTTTCTTT. The chain links TRBV5-1 to TRBJ1-1, with 7 bases identical to TRBD1. The CDR3 loop spans 15 amino acids. CDR1 SGHRS and CDR2 YFSETQ come from the germline V gene. The V and J ends lost 4 bases and 1 base, in that order; junction bases with no gene match: 7. Full variable domain (remainder filled in from reference TRBV5-1 and TRBJ1-1): KAGVTQTPRYLIKTRGQQVTLSCSPISGHRSVSWYQQTPGQGLQFLFEYFSETQRNKGNFPGRFSGRQFSNSRSEMNVSTLELGDSALYLCASSPRQGRNTEAFFGQGTRLTVV.